These 6 T cell receptor beta chains were sequenced from one sample in a study of T cells after yellow fever vaccination. TCRdb re-derived calls from the 5' RACE reads in MiXCR, one entry per CDR3 protein. In the table there are 150,000 or so distinct CDR3 sequences, around 9.7% of which are singletons. The sample consisted of CD8+ T cells sorted from PBMCs, taken 45 days after the yellow fever booster vaccination. The source of these receptors is a young man who received the YFV17D yellow fever vaccine.

This clonotype was found a few times. The chain links TRBV5-8 to TRBJ2-7; unclear D gene. Germline CDR1 SGHTS, CDR2 YDEGEE. Trimming removed 0 bases from V and 3 bases from J, with 13 bases in between. The CDR3 is 15 amino acids. The CDR3 DNA reads as TGTGCCAGCAGCTTGGAAGGGTCAGGCTTCTACGAGCAGTACTTC. As protein: CASSLEGSGFYEQYF.

The chain joins TRBV4-3 to TRBJ2-5; D is ambiguous. The germline V and J ends were trimmed by 0 bases and 7 bases, with 9 bases remaining between them. Looked up from germline, CDR1 is LGHNA and CDR2 is YSLEER. CDR3 length equals 13 residues. The CDR3 spells CASSQDGDGTQYF. As DNA, the CDR3 is TGCGCCAGCAGCCAAGATGGAGACGGGACCCAGTACTTC.

This clonotype was picked up a small number of times. The rearrangement links TRBV29-1 to TRBJ1-3; D may be TRBD1 (5 bases). Germline CDR1 is SQVTM and CDR2 is ANQGSEA. The ends were cut back, 6 bases at V and 2 bases at J, with 8 bases in the middle. CDR3 length equals 12 residues. CDR3 nucleotide sequence: TGCAGCGTACCGGGGCCTGGAAACACCATATATTTT. It codes for CSVPGPGNTIYF.

There are a few counts of this clonotype. V is TRBV6-1 and J is TRBJ2-7; 8 bases agree with TRBD1. The junction had 6 bases not matched to a gene; V was cut back by 3 bases and J by 2 bases. The CDR3 runs to 15 residues. Germline loops: CDR1 MNHNS, CDR2 SASEGT. The chain's CDR3 is CASSDGRGRPYEQYV. CDR3 nucleotides: TGTGCCAGCAGTGACGGCAGGGGGCGACCCTACGAGCAGTACGTC.

The V call is TRBV7-9, the J call TRBJ1-3; D remains unclear. V was trimmed by 5 bases and J by 0 bases, leaving 8 bases between them. The CDR3 is 14 residues long. Germline assignment: CDR1 SEHNR and CDR2 FQNEAQ (reference sequence). The CDR3: CASSTQTSGNTIYF. The CDR3, as DNA: TGTGCCAGCAGCACACAAACCTCTGGAAACACCATATATTTT.

This sequence joins TRBV9 and TRBJ2-2, with unresolved D. Trimming cost V 0 bases and J 0 bases, with 9 bases left between them. CDR1 SGDLS and CDR2 YYNGEE come from the germline V gene. CDR3 size: 16 residues. CDR3: CASSVGLTPNTGELFF. Here the CDR3 DNA reads TGTGCCAGCAGCGTAGGGCTGACACCGAACACCGGGGAGCTGTTTTTT.